These 28 T cell receptor beta chains were all obtained from the same sample, sequenced in a study of blood T cell repertoires in COVID-19. Some clones are missing from TCRdb's copy, which holds only in-frame ones; the method was immunoSEQ multiplex PCR. The sample includes over 200,000 clones, around 90% of them seen just once. Specimen: PBMCs or T cells enriched from blood (not recorded which). All receptors derive from a man aged 25 to 45 who had recovered from COVID-19.

This clone was detected only a few times. The chain uses TRBV3-1 (or the pseudogene TRBV3-2) and TRBJ2-3; 8 nucleotides match TRBD2. The CDR3 runs 15 residues. Germline-derived CDR1 and CDR2 are LGHDT and YNNKEL (reference sequence). V gave up 4 bases and J gave up 2 bases; unmatched junction bases: 5. CDR3 nucleotides: TGTGCCAGCAGCCTTAGCGGGGCCCTCACAGATACGCAGTATTTT. As protein: CASSLSGALTDTQYF.

In nucleotides, the CDR3 is TGTGCCATCAGTGAGCCACCATACAGGGGGCGCAGTTACGAGCAGTACTTC. Its translation is CAISEPPYRGRSYEQYF. The chain employs TRBV10-3 and TRBJ2-7; 9 bases match TRBD1. This CDR3 has 17 residues. Unmatched junction bases numbered 12, after V lost 2 bases and J lost 4 bases. Looked up from germline, CDR1 is ENHRY and CDR2 is SYGVKD.

The rearrangement links TRBV29-1 to TRBJ2-7; 7 nucleotides agree with TRBD1. This CDR3 is built from 14 residues. Trimming cost V 6 bases and J 5 bases; bases outside gene matches: 13. Germline V gene sequence: CDR1 SQVTM, CDR2 ANQGSEA. CDR3 DNA: TGCAGCGTCCCTAGACAGGGAACACTGGACGAGCAGTACTTC. It codes for CSVPRQGTLDEQYF.

The chain employs TRBV6-5 and TRBJ2-7, with D possibly being TRBD2 (6 bases). Per the germline V gene, CDR1 is MNHEY and CDR2 is SVGAGI. This CDR3 is 12 amino acids long. Trimming took off 7 bases at V and 4 bases at J, with 11 bases between the two ends. CDR3 sequence reads: CASNNRGYEQYF. CDR3 coding DNA: TGTGCCAGCAACAACCGGGGGTACGAGCAGTACTTC.

For this clone: Other DNA variants within this sample encode the same CDR3. The chain is built from TRBV9 and TRBJ1-2, with D possibly matching TRBD1 (5 bases). V shed 0 bases and J shed 4 bases, with 10 bases lying between them. CDR1 is SGDLS, CDR2 YYNGEE, per germline. CDR3 length equals 14 residues. CDR3: CASSVELGGYGYTF. The CDR3 region has the DNA TGTGCCAGCAGCGTAGAGCTCGGGGGCTATGGCTACACCTTC.

This clone was seen a single time. V gene TRBV7-2 combines with J gene TRBJ2-7; D may be TRBD1 (5 bases). Trimming left V 3 bases short and J 3 bases short, with 12 bases between. The V gene's germline CDR1 is SGHTA and CDR2 FQGNSA. The CDR3 has 14 amino acids. In DNA, the CDR3 is TGTGCCAGCAGCTTCAGGGCAGAGAACTACGAGCAGTACTTC. Translated, it gives CASSFRAENYEQYF.

This clone was observed a handful of times. The V and J genes are TRBV27 and TRBJ1-1; 7 positions match TRBD1. The CDR3 spans 16 residues. Losses at the gene ends were 4 bases for V and 1 base for J; bases not matched to a gene: 9. Germline V gene sequence: CDR1 MNHEY, CDR2 SMNVEV (reference sequence). The CDR3 DNA sequence: TGTGCCAGCAGTTCCACCCGCCGGGACAGGAACACTGAAGCTTTCTTT. It translates to CASSSTRRDRNTEAFF.

The genes are TRBV5-6 and TRBJ2-5; possible D gene TRBD2, 5 bases. The germline gives CDR1 SGHDT, CDR2 YYEEEE. CDR3 length equals 14 residues. The V and J ends lost 5 bases and 4 bases respectively, with 15 bases between them. The DNA of the CDR3 is TGTGCCAGCAGACCTGAGGTAGAGGGAGAGACCCAGTACTTC. It codes for CASRPEVEGETQYF. The variable domain in full, with the rest retrieved from reference TRBV5-6 and TRBJ2-5, is DAGVTQSPTHLIKTRGQQVTLRCSPKSGHDTVSWYQQALGQGPQFIFQYYEEEERQRGNFPDRFSGHQFPNYSSELNVNALLLGDSALYLCASRPEVEGETQYFGPGTRLLVL.

The rearrangement links TRBV5-1 to TRBJ2-1, with TRBD2 matching over 15 bases. J lost 8 bases, V lost 4 bases, and 4 bases had no gene match. CDR1 and CDR2 from the germline V gene are SGHRS and YFSETQ. The CDR3 runs 15 residues. CDR3 amino acids: CASSRTSGGGDEQFF. CDR3 nucleotide sequence: TGCGCCAGCAGCCGGACTAGCGGGGGGGGCGATGAGCAGTTCTTC.

The chain employs TRBV28 and TRBJ1-2, with TRBD1 matching 8 bases. Germline lookup yields CDR1 MDHEN and CDR2 SYDVKM. The CDR3 is 14 amino acids. Trimming cost V 1 base and J 7 bases; bases outside gene matches: 5. The CDR3 is CASSLFQGASGYTF. The CDR3 DNA is TGTGCCAGCAGTTTATTCCAGGGGGCCTCTGGCTACACCTTC.

This clone has a single count. The rearrangement uses TRBV13 and TRBJ2-5, with TRBD1 matching over 9 bases. Germline lookup yields CDR1 PRHDT and CDR2 FYEKMQ (reference sequence). This CDR3 has 16 residues. V gave up 3 bases and J gave up 5 bases; unmatched junction bases: 10. CDR3 residues: CASSLWGQGFVETQYF. The DNA of the CDR3 is TGTGCCAGCAGCTTGTGGGGACAGGGATTTGTGGAGACCCAGTACTTC.

The chain combines TRBV7-2 with TRBJ2-1; D perhaps matches TRBD1 (5 bases). The CDR3 contains 14 residues. V lost 2 bases and J lost 6, with 11 bases in between. Germline V lookup: CDR1 SGHTA, CDR2 FQGNSA. CDR3 coding DNA: TGTGCCAGCAGCTTACCCCCCAGGGTCAATGAGCAGTTCTTC. Its translation: CASSLPPRVNEQFF. Filled out from reference TRBV7-2 and TRBJ2-1, the complete variable domain reads GAGVSQSPSNKVTEKGKDVELRCDPISGHTALYWYRQSLGQGLEFLIYFQGNSAPDKSGLPSDRFSAERTGGSVSTLTIQRTQQEDSAVYLCASSLPPRVNEQFFGPGTRLTVL.

The CDR3 here is CASSPTSGRRQNEQFF. For the CDR3, the DNA is TGTGCCAGCAGCCCGACTAGCGGGAGACGTCAGAATGAGCAGTTCTTC. The rearrangement links TRBV7-6 to TRBJ2-1; 12 nucleotides line up with TRBD2. The J segment lost 7 bases and the V segment lost 5 bases, leaving 9 bases of the junction unmatched. CDR3 length equals 16 residues. The germline gives CDR1 SGHVS, CDR2 FNYEAQ.

The chain joins TRBV6-5 to TRBJ2-1; D remains ambiguous. V dropped 4 bases and J dropped 5 bases, with 9 bases sitting between them. This CDR3 is built from 13 residues. Germline lookup yields CDR1 MNHEY and CDR2 SVGAGI. As DNA, the CDR3 is TGTGCCAGCAGTTCAACTCTAAACAATGAGCAGTTCTTC. Amino acids: CASSSTLNNEQFF.

The V call is TRBV11-3, the J call TRBJ2-2; D unclear. CDR1 and CDR2 (germline): SGHNT, YENEEA. Trimming removed 1 base at V and 2 bases at J, with 8 bases between. The length of the CDR3 is 15 residues. The CDR3 DNA reads TGTGCCAGCAGCTTAGGTACTCTTAACACCGGGGAGCTGTTTTTT. Amino acids: CASSLGTLNTGELFF.

The chain employs TRBV3-1 (or the pseudogene TRBV3-2) and TRBJ2-7; D perhaps matches TRBD1 (5 bases). CDR1 LGHDT and CDR2 YNNKEL come from the germline V gene (reference sequence). This CDR3 comprises 15 residues. V was trimmed by 1 base and J by 5 bases, leaving 15 bases between them. This CDR3 is CASSQVSRQIHEQYF. DNA of the CDR3: TGTGCCAGCAGCCAAGTTTCCCGACAGATCCACGAGCAGTACTTC.

The chain employs TRBV21-1 and TRBJ2-1; TRBD1, the table's D call, lacks a check against the DNA. TRBV21-1 is designated a pseudogene. The CDR3 contains 16 residues. Here the CDR3 reads CASSKGLDRRGNEQFF. CDR3 DNA sequence: TGTGCCAGCAGCAAAGGGCTGGACAGGAGGGGCAATGAGCAGTTCTTC.

This rearrangement joins TRBV30 to TRBJ2-7; 7 bases are shared with TRBD1. Germline assignment: CDR1 GTSNPN and CDR2 SVGIG (reference sequence). This CDR3 is built from 13 residues. V dropped 4 bases and J dropped 6; count of bases not matched to a gene: 9. CDR3 amino acids: CAWTEQGKGEQYF. In DNA form, the CDR3 reads TGTGCCTGGACCGAACAGGGGAAGGGCGAGCAGTACTTC.

The chain has TRBV7-9 and TRBJ2-1; 9 bases are a match to TRBD1. The germline CDR1 and CDR2 sequences are SEHNR and FQNEAQ (reference sequence). J lost 8 bases, V lost 3 bases, and 11 bases had no gene match. This CDR3 has 16 amino acids. This CDR3 is CASSFSRTGVTDEQFF. As DNA, the CDR3 is TGTGCCAGCAGCTTTTCCCGGACAGGGGTTACGGATGAGCAGTTCTTC.

The gene calls are TRBV6-5 and TRBJ1-1; no firm D call. Per the germline V gene, CDR1 is MNHEY and CDR2 is SVGAGI. V was pared by 4 bases and J by 2 bases, with 11 bases between. The CDR3 extends over 14 amino acids. The CDR3 protein is CASSLSRINTEAFF. Written as DNA, the CDR3 is TGTGCCAGCAGTTTGAGCAGGATTAACACTGAAGCTTTCTTT.

This chain joins TRBV2 and TRBJ2-2; 7 positions agree with TRBD1. The CDR3 is 15 residues long. Trimming at V came to 2 bases and at J to 6 bases, leaving 6 bases not matched to a gene. Germline V gene sequence: CDR1 SNHLY, CDR2 FYNNEI. In DNA form, the CDR3 reads TGTGCCAGCAGTGAAATGGTAGGGGGCTCCGGGGAGCTGTTTTTT. This sequence encodes CASSEMVGGSGELFF.

V gene TRBV7-8 combines with J gene TRBJ2-5; TRBD2 agrees at 8 bases. J was trimmed by 4 bases and V by 3 bases; bases with no gene match: 16. Germline assignment: CDR1 SGHVS and CDR2 FQNEAQ. The CDR3 is 18 residues long. CDR3 nucleotide sequence: TGTGCCAGCAGCTTCAAATGGGGGACTAGAATAAATAGAGAGACCCAGTACTTC. Translation: CASSFKWGTRINRETQYF. Complete variable domain (other parts from reference TRBV7-8 and TRBJ2-5): GAGVSQSPRYKVAKRGQDVALRCDPISGHVSLFWYQQALGQGPEFLTYFQNEAQLDKSGLPSDRFFAERPEGSVSTLKIQRTQQEDSAVYLCASSFKWGTRINRETQYFGPGTRLLVL.

The chain is built from TRBV6-5 and TRBJ2-1; weak D call: TRBD2 (7 bases). V lost 2 bases, J lost 8 bases, and 13 bases lay in between. This CDR3 region has 14 residues. CDR1 and CDR2 from the germline V gene are MNHEY and SVGAGI. As DNA, the CDR3 is TGTGCCAGCAGTTACACGGTGGGGGGGCATGAGCAGTTCTTC. Translated, it gives CASSYTVGGHEQFF.

The J gene is TRBJ1-1, the V gene TRBV19; TRBD1 might be the D (6 bases). Trimming shortened V by 5 bases and J by 3 bases, and 10 bases separated the two germline ends. CDR1 and CDR2 (germline): LNHDA, SQIVND (reference sequence). The CDR3 contains 13 residues. The DNA of the CDR3 is TGTGCCAGTAGTCACGACAGGTACACTGAAGCTTTCTTT. Its translation is CASSHDRYTEAFF.

The chain carries TRBV15 and TRBJ1-2; no reliable D call. CDR1 is LNHNV and CDR2 is YYDKDF in the germline V gene (reference sequence). The CDR3 length is 13 residues. Trimming removed 4 bases from V and 2 bases from J, with 8 bases in between. The CDR3 DNA follows: TGTGCCACCAGCATAGACACAAACTATGGCTACACCTTC. The encoded protein is CATSIDTNYGYTF.

A single count supports this clone. This chain uses TRBV27 with TRBJ1-2, with D uncertain. V dropped 6 bases and J dropped 1 base, with 12 bases sitting between them. The germline CDR1 and CDR2 sequences are MNHEY and SMNVEV (reference sequence). The CDR3 consists of 14 residues. This CDR3 reads CASSPTPRNYGYTF. The DNA for the CDR3 is TGTGCCAGCAGCCCAACTCCGCGTAACTATGGCTACACCTTC.

The rearrangement links TRBV7-2 to TRBJ1-1, with a possible D match to TRBD1 (6 bases). Trimming removed 0 bases at V and 8 bases at J, with 16 bases between. This CDR3 has 15 residues. Germline V gene sequence: CDR1 SGHTA, CDR2 FQGNSA. CDR3 amino acids: CASSLAEGGSTEAFF. CDR3 nucleotides: TGTGCCAGCAGCTTAGCGGAGGGGGGGAGTACCGAAGCTTTCTTT.

The gene calls are TRBV4-3 and TRBJ2-2, with 7 bases that match TRBD2. This CDR3 has 15 amino acids. Germline loops: CDR1 LGHNA, CDR2 YSLEER. Trimming removed 4 bases from V and 7 bases from J; junction bases left unmatched: 9. This chain's CDR3 is CASSLGGGKVGELFF. CDR3 sequence (DNA): TGCGCCAGCAGCCTCGGCGGGGGAAAGGTCGGGGAGCTGTTTTTT.